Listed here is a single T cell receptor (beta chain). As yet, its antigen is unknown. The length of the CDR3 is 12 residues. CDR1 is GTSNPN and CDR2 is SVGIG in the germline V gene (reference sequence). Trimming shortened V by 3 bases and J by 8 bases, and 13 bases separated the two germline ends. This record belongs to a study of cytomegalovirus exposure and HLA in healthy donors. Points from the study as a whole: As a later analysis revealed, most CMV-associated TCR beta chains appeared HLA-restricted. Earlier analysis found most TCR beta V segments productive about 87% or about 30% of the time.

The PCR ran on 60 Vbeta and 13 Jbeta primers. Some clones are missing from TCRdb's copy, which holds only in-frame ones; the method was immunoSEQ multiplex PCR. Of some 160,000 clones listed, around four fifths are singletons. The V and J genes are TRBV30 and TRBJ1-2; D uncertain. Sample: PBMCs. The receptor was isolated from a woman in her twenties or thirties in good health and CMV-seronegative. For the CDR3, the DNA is TGTGCCTGGAGGCCTCTCGGGTACGGCTACACCTTC. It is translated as CAWRPLGYGYTF.